What follows are 16 T cell receptor beta chains derived from one specimen sequenced in a study of T cell clones after liver transplantation. These receptors have no identified antigens. This table comes from immunoSEQ multiplex PCR, and its TCRdb copy is limited to in-frame clones, with some not included. The top ten hold roughly 46% of the sample, which has 450 or so clones, roughly 54% seen once. Sequencing of dividing CFSE-low cells from the MLR defined alloreactive TCRbeta sequences. The specimen was CD8+ T cells from cultured PBMCs. These receptors all stem from a human patient who received a liver transplant. Some of the T cells may derive from the graft donor.

This clone has a handful of counts. A far larger clone differs by one base, so this is likely a read error. At the DNA level, this CDR3 is encoded by other sequences in the same sample as well. The chain couples TRBV14 to TRBJ1-6, with D possibly being TRBD1 (5 bases). The CDR3 spans 14 residues. The germline V and J ends were trimmed by 2 bases and 8 bases, with 10 bases remaining between them. Germline CDR1 reads SGHDN; CDR2 reads FVKESK. CDR3 bases: TGTGCCAGCAGCCAATGGGGGATTGATTCACCCCTCCACTTT. This sequence encodes CASSQWGIDSPLHF.

The V and J genes are TRBV7-9 and TRBJ2-1; the D gene is possibly TRBD2 (6 bases). The CDR3 sequence is 13 residues long. The germline V gene has CDR1 SEHNR and CDR2 FQNEAQ (reference sequence). Trimming took off 5 bases at V and 9 bases at J, with 14 bases between the two ends. DNA of the CDR3: TGTGCCAGCAGCCCGACTAGTATGGGTGAGCAGTTCTTC. Translation: CASSPTSMGEQFF.

Relative to its sample, this clone is large (0.1 to 1%). CDR3 DNA: TGTGCCAGCAGTCTTAGATCATACTCCTACAATGAGCAGTTCTTC. Translation gives CASSLRSYSYNEQFF. V is TRBV5-6 and J is TRBJ2-1, with D uncertain. The V and J ends lost 5 bases and 0 bases respectively, with 12 bases between them. This CDR3 is built from 15 residues. The V gene's germline CDR1 is SGHDT and CDR2 YYEEEE.

This clone was detected once. The J gene is TRBJ2-7, the V gene TRBV7-2; D unresolved. The CDR3 has 14 amino acids. V was trimmed by 0 bases and J by 3 bases, leaving 9 bases between them. Per germline, CDR1 SGHTA and CDR2 FQGNSA. The CDR3 DNA follows: TGTGCCAGCAGCTTAGCGTCGGCGGTCTACGAGCAGTACGTC. It is translated as CASSLASAVYEQYV.

By share, this clone counts as large (0.1 to 1%). The chain links TRBV14 to TRBJ1-1; D is perhaps TRBD1 (5 bases). CDR1 SGHDN and CDR2 FVKESK come from the germline V gene. The CDR3 length is 17 residues. Trimming pared 5 bases from V and 4 bases from J, leaving 23 bases between. Here the CDR3 reads CASSGLFGDPRGTEAFF. CDR3 coding DNA: TGTGCCAGCAGCGGACTCTTCGGGGACCCGAGGGGCACTGAAGCTTTCTTT.

This chain joins TRBV15 and TRBJ2-7, with D uncertain. From germline, CDR1 is LNHNV and CDR2 YYDKDF (reference sequence). The germline V and J ends were trimmed by 0 bases and 4 bases, with 13 bases remaining between them. CDR3 length: 15 residues. The CDR3 here is CATSRDIGSAYEQYV. The DNA of the CDR3 is TGTGCCACCAGCAGAGATATAGGGTCGGCGTACGAGCAGTACGTC.

V is TRBV10-3 and J is TRBJ2-7; D may be TRBD2 (6 bases). The CDR3 runs to 14 residues. Trimming pared 8 bases from V and 0 bases from J, leaving 14 bases between. Looked up from germline, CDR1 is ENHRY and CDR2 is SYGVKD. The CDR3 DNA is TGTGCCATCTTCGGGGGAGAGGGCTCCTACGAGCAGTACTTC. This sequence encodes CAIFGGEGSYEQYF.

The CDR3 protein is CASSGTGGNTEAFF. The CDR3 DNA is TGCGCCAGCAGCGGTACAGGGGGCAACACTGAAGCTTTCTTT. The J gene is TRBJ1-1, the V gene TRBV5-1, with 9 positions matching TRBD1. V was pared by 4 bases and J by 2 bases, with 3 bases of the junction left unmatched. The germline gives CDR1 SGHRS, CDR2 YFSETQ. This CDR3 contains 14 residues.

The V gene is TRBV5-6, the J gene TRBJ2-2, with TRBD1 identical over 7 bases. CDR3 size: 15 residues. CDR1 is SGHDT and CDR2 is YYEEEE in the germline V gene. V lost 7 bases and J lost 2; bases outside the gene matches: 8. The CDR3 region has the DNA TGTGCCAGCGGAAGGGACAGAATAAACACCGGGGAGCTGTTTTTT. This sequence encodes CASGRDRINTGELFF.

This clone was observed a few times. The chain carries TRBV5-1 and TRBJ2-1; 8 positions match TRBD2. After removal of 1 base from V and 0 bases from J, the junction contained 3 bases not matched to a gene. The CDR3 totals 16 residues. Germline CDR1 and CDR2: SGHRS and YFSETQ. DNA of the CDR3: TGCGCCAGCAGCTTGTGGGGACTAGACTCCTACAATGAGCAGTTCTTC. Protein product: CASSLWGLDSYNEQFF.

This clone is large by share. The chain links TRBV28 to TRBJ2-7, with 7 bases that match TRBD1. Looked up from germline, CDR1 is MDHEN and CDR2 is SYDVKM. The length of the CDR3 is 14 residues. V lost 6 bases to trimming and J lost 6 bases; unmatched junction nucleotides: 11. The CDR3 nucleotides are TGTGCCAGCAGCCGAAGGGGGCGGGCAGGCGAGCAGTACTTC. Translated, it gives CASSRRGRAGEQYF.

J is TRBJ2-1 and V is TRBV15; tentatively, D is TRBD1 (6 bases). V lost 0 bases, J lost 2 bases, and 20 bases lay in between. The germline gives CDR1 LNHNV, CDR2 YYDKDF (reference sequence). This CDR3 contains 19 residues. Written as DNA, the CDR3 is TGTGCCACCAGCAGAGATGGACCAGGGGCGTTGGGTGCCTACAATGAGCAGTTCTTC. Protein product: CATSRDGPGALGAYNEQFF.

V gene TRBV9 combines with J gene TRBJ2-2; 9 nucleotides match TRBD2. This CDR3 contains 15 residues. Looked up from germline, CDR1 is SGDLS and CDR2 is YYNGEE. V shed 4 bases and J 3 bases; nucleotides not matched to a gene: 4. CDR3 amino acids: CASSNSGGYTGELFF. CDR3 sequence (DNA): TGTGCCAGCAGCAATAGCGGGGGATACACCGGGGAGCTGTTTTTT.

CDR3 bases: TGTGCCAGTACGGACAGGGGGCTCAATCAGCCCCAGCATTTT. The encoded protein is CASTDRGLNQPQHF. V is TRBV19 and J is TRBJ1-5; 11 bases map to TRBD1. Germline CDR1 reads LNHDA; CDR2 reads SQIVND (reference sequence). The junction had 2 bases not matched to a gene; V was cut back by 7 bases and J by 3 bases. The CDR3 covers 14 residues.

The V gene is TRBV6-4, the J gene TRBJ2-2, with 12 bases aligning to TRBD2. Germline CDR1 reads MRHNA; CDR2 reads SNTAGT. CDR3 size: 15 residues. J lost 3 bases, V lost 6 bases, and 2 bases had no gene match. CDR3 sequence reads: CASSRTSGDTGELFF. The CDR3 DNA reads as TGTGCCAGCAGCAGGACTAGCGGGGACACCGGGGAGCTGTTTTTT.

This chain uses TRBV6-5 with TRBJ2-3; D possibly uses TRBD1 or TRBD2 (5 bases each). Germline-derived CDR1 and CDR2 are MNHEY and SVGAGI. The CDR3 length is 16 residues. V lost 0 bases, J lost 5 bases, and 15 bases lay in between. CDR3 bases: TGTGCCAGCAGTTACTCTGGGAGCAGGGACCTAGATACGCAGTATTTT. Encoded protein: CASSYSGSRDLDTQYF.